A selection of T cell receptor beta chains follows, all from one sample in a study of breast tumors, draining lymph nodes, adjacent tissues. Via MiXCR, TCRdb re-called the multiplex PCR reads, giving one row per CDR3 protein. Here the sample spans tens of thousands of distinct CDR3 sequences, roughly a fifth being singletons. Specimen: axillary lymph node tissue. Receptors were obtained from a female donor with breast cancer. Some clones in this sample may be carry-over from other donors' samples. The CDR3 runs from the conserved cysteine through the conserved F or W. A D gene is named only where the DNA matches it firmly. Not all rows give a size; the values are once, few, many and, for expanded clones, a class.

v_gene	abundance	j_gene	d_gene	CDR3nt	CDR3aa
TRBV7-3	many	TRBJ2-5	.	TGTGCCAGCAGCTTAAGTCCCGCAAGGGGCCAAGAGACCCAGTACTTC	CASSLSPARGQETQYF
TRBV6-1	.	TRBJ2-4	.	TGTGCCAGCAGTGAATGGGGAGCCAAAAACATTCAGTACTTC	CASSEWGAKNIQYF
TRBV6-2/TRBV6-3	many	TRBJ2-7	TRBD2	TGTGCCAGCAGTTACTCGAGTACGGGGCGGGGGACCAGAGGCCCCGAGCAGTACTTC	CASSYSSTGRGTRGPEQYF
TRBV3-1	many	TRBJ2-7	.	TGTGCCAGCAACAACAGGGGGGGCGACGAGCAGTACTTC	CASNNRGGDEQYF
TRBV27	.	TRBJ2-1	TRBD2	TGTGCCAGCAGTTCCCGCCCGGGACTAGCATCCTACAATGAGCAGTTCTTC	CASSSRPGLASYNEQFF
TRBV2	.	TRBJ1-1	.	TGTGCCAGCACCGAAGAGAGGGGGAACACTGAAGCTTTCTTT	CASTEERGNTEAFF
TRBV6-2/TRBV6-3	.	TRBJ1-5	.	TGTGCCAGCAGTTACTCGATCGGGGGCGGGCAGCCCCAGCATTTT	CASSYSIGGGQPQHF
TRBV4-2	many	TRBJ2-1	.	TGTGCCAGCAGCCAAGATCGGGACCACACCTACAATGAGCAGTTCTTC	CASSQDRDHTYNEQFF
TRBV29-1	many	TRBJ2-5	TRBD2	TGCAGCGTCGCCTTTTTGCTAGCGGGAGTAGAGACCCAGTACTTC	CSVAFLLAGVETQYF
TRBV5-4	many	TRBJ2-5	TRBD2	TGTGCCAGTGGACTAGCGGGAGAAGAGACCCAGTACTTC	CASGLAGEETQYF
TRBV5-4	.	TRBJ1-6	TRBD1	TGTGCCAGCAGCCCCCACGGGACAGGCGGCTCCTATAATTCACCCCTCCACTTT	CASSPHGTGGSYNSPLHF
TRBV7-2	many	TRBJ2-3	TRBD1	TGTGCCAGCAGCCCCGGACAGGGGGCTTATACGCAGTATTTT	CASSPGQGAYTQYF
TRBV28	.	TRBJ2-7	.	TGTGCCAGCAGTTTGGGTCGAGGGCTAGCCTCCTACGAGCAGTACTTC	CASSLGRGLASYEQYF
TRBV6-1	many	TRBJ2-3	.	TGTGCCAGCAATGAAGGGAGGGGGCGGGATACGCAGTATTTT	CASNEGRGRDTQYF
TRBV5-4	few	TRBJ2-3	TRBD2	TGTGCCAGCAGCCTTGGGGGGGAGCGGAGCACAGATACGCAGTATTTT	CASSLGGERSTDTQYF
TRBV7-3	.	TRBJ2-2	TRBD1	TGTGCCAGCAAACCAGGGGGCGAGGCCGGGGGGCTGTTTTTT	CASKPGGEAGGLFF
TRBV9	many	TRBJ1-3	TRBD1	TGTGCCAGCAGCGAGGCAGGGGGAGCGGACACCATATATTTT	CASSEAGGADTIYF
TRBV28	few	TRBJ1-3	.	TGTGCCAGCAGTGCGATTGGGGTCTCTGGAAACACCATATATTTT	CASSAIGVSGNTIYF